This TCR beta chain is from a study of cytomegalovirus exposure and HLA in healthy donors. Study findings and constraints: The CMV antigen specificity of three CMV-associated chains was confirmed through in vitro analysis. The study listed around 150 cytomegalovirus-associated TCR beta chains.

Regarding this clone: Antigen unknown.

TCRdb keeps only in-frame clones here, not all; method: immunoSEQ multiplex PCR. In the table there are more than 140,000 clones, about 88% of which are singletons. The validation cohort, a group of over a hundred subjects, included the donors and was separate from the approximately 700-subject first cohort. This CDR3 spans 13 amino acids. Germline V gene sequence: CDR1 SGHTA, CDR2 FQGNSA. Between the trimmed V and J ends, which lost 5 bases and 5 bases, there was a span of 13 bases. The material sequenced was PBMCs. The chain couples TRBV7-2 to TRBJ2-7; possible D gene TRBD2, 6 bases. The TCR was taken from a woman between 18 and 29 years old in good health and CMV-seropositive. CDR3 region: CASSQTRLDEQYF. CDR3 bases: TGTGCCAGCAGCCAGACTAGATTGGACGAGCAGTACTTC.